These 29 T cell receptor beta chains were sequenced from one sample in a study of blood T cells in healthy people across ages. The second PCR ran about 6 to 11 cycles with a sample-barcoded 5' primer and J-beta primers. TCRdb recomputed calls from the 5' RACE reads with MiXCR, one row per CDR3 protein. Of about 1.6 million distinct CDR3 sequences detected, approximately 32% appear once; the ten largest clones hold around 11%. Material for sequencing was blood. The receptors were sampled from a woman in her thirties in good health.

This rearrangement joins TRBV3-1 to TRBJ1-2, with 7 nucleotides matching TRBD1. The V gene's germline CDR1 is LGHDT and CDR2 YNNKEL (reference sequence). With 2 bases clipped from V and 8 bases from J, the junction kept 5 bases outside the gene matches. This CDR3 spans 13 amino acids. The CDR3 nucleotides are TGTGCCAGCAGCCAATCGACAGGGACGGGCTACACCTTC. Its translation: CASSQSTGTGYTF.

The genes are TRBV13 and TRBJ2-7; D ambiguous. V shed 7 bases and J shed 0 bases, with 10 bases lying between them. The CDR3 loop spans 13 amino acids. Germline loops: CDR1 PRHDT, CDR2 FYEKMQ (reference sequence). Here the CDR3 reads CASNSRHSYEQYF. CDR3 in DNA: TGTGCCAGCAATAGTCGTCACTCCTACGAGCAGTACTTC.

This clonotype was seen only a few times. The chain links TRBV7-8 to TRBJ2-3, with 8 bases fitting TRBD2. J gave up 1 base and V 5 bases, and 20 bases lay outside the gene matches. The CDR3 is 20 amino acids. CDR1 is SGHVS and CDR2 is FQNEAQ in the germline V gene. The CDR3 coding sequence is TGTGCCAGCAGCCCTAGGCCGCGGGGAAGCGGGAGAGTGGGCACAGATACGCAGTATTTT. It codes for CASSPRPRGSGRVGTDTQYF. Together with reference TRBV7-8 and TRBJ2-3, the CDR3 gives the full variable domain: GAGVSQSPRYKVAKRGQDVALRCDPISGHVSLFWYQQALGQGPEFLTYFQNEAQLDKSGLPSDRFFAERPEGSVSTLKIQRTQQEDSAVYLCASSPRPRGSGRVGTDTQYFGPGTRLTVL.

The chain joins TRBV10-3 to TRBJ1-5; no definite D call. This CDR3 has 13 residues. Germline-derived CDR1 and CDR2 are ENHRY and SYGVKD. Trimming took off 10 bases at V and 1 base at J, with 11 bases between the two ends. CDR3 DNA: TGTGCCACGGCGGATGGGAGCAATCAGCCCCAGCATTTT. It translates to CATADGSNQPQHF.

CDR3 nucleotides: TGCAGCGTTGGAATAGCCGAAGCTTTCTTT. Its translation: CSVGIAEAFF. The J gene is TRBJ1-1, the V gene TRBV29-1; D ambiguous. V lost 4 bases and J 8 bases, leaving 8 bases between the germline ends. CDR1 is SQVTM and CDR2 is ANQGSEA in the germline V gene. This CDR3 region has 10 residues. The variable domain in full, with the rest retrieved from reference TRBV29-1 and TRBJ1-1, is SAVISQKPSRDICQRGTSLTIQCQVDSQVTMMFWYRQQPGQSLTLIATANQGSEATYESGFVIDKFPISRPNLTFSTLTVSNMSPEDSSIYLCSVGIAEAFFGQGTRLTVV.

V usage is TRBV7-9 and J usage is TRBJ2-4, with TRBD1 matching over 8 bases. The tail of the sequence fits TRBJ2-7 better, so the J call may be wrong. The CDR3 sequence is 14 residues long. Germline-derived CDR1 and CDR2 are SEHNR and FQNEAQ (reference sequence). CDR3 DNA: TGTGCCAGCAGCGCTCCGGGACAGGCTTACGAGCAGTACTTC. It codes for CASSAPGQAYEQYF.

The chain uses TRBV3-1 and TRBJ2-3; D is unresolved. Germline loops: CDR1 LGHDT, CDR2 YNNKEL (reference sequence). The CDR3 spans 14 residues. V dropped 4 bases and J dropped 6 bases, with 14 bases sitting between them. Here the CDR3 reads CASSPRGSRDTQYF. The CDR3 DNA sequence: TGTGCCAGCAGCCCCCGAGGTAGCCGGGATACGCAGTATTTT.

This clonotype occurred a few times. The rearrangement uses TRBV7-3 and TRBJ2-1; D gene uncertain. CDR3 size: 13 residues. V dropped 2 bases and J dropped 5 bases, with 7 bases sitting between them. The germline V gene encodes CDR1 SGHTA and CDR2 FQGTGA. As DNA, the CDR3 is TGTGCCAGCAGCTTAGACAAAGACAATGAGCAGTTCTTC. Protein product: CASSLDKDNEQFF.

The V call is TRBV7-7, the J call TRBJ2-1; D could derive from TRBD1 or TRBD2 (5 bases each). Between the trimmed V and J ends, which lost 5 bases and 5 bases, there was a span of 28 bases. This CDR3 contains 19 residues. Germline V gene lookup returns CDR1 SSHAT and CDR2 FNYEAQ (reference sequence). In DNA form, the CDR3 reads TGTGCCAGCAGCCCCCTGCCCGGGACCACCCTAGGAGGCCACAATGAGCAGTTCTTC. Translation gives CASSPLPGTTLGGHNEQFF.

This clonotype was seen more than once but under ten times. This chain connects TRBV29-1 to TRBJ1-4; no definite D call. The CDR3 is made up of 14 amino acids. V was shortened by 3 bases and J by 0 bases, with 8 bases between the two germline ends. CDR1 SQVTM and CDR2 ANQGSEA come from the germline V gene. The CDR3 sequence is CSVELGSTNEKLFF. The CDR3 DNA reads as TGCAGCGTTGAGCTGGGATCAACTAATGAAAAACTGTTTTTT.

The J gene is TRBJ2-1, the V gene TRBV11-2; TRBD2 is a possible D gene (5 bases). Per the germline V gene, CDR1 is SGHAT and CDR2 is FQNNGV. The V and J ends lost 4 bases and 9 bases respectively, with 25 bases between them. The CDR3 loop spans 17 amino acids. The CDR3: CASSSATMDSSRSEQFF. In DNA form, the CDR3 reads TGTGCCAGCAGCTCCGCAACTATGGACTCCTCACGCAGTGAGCAGTTCTTC.

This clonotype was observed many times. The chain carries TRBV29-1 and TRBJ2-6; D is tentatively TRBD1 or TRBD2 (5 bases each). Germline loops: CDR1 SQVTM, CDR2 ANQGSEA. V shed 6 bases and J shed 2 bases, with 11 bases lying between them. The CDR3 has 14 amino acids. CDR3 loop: CSVDVGAGANVLTF. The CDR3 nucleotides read TGCAGCGTCGATGTGGGGGCTGGGGCCAACGTCCTGACTTTC.

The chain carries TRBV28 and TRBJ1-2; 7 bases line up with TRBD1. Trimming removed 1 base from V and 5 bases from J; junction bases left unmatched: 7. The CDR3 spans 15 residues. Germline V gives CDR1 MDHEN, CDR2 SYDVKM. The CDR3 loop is CASSLFGTALYGYTF. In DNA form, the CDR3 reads TGTGCCAGCAGTTTATTCGGGACAGCCCTATATGGCTACACCTTC.

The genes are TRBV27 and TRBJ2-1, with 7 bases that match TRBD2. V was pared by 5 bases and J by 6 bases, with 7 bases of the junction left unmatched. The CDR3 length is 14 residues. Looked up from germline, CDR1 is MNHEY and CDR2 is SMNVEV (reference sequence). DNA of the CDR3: TGTGCCAGCAGTCTCGGGACTACCTTCAATGAGCAGTTCTTC. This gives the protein CASSLGTTFNEQFF.

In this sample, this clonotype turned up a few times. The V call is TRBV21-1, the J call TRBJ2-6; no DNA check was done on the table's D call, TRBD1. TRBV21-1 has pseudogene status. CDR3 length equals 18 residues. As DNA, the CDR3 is TGTGCCAGCCTTAAGGGGCTGGACAGGGAACGTGGGGCCAACGTCCTGACTTTC. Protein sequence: CASLKGLDRERGANVLTF.

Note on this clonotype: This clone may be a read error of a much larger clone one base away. In nucleotides, the CDR3 is TGCGCCAGCAGCCGGACGGTCATAGATACGCAGTATTTT. Its translation: CASSRTVIDTQYF. The J gene is TRBJ2-3, the V gene TRBV5-1; D not certain. Germline CDR1 is SGHRS and CDR2 is YFSETQ. This CDR3 is built from 13 residues. Trimming stripped 4 bases from V and 5 bases from J, with 11 bases between. The full variable domain, in which reference TRBV5-1 and TRBJ2-3 provide the parts outside the CDR3, is KAGVTQTPRYLIKTRGQQVTLSCSPISGHRSVSWYQQTPGQGLQFLFEYFSETQRNKGNFPGRFSGRQFSNSRSEMNVSTLELGDSALYLCASSRTVIDTQYFGPGTRLTVL.

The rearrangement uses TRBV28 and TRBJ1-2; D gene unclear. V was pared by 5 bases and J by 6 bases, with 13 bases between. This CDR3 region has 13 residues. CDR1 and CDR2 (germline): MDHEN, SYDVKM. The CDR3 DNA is TGTGCCAGCAGTCCCCGTTATGGCCATGGCTACACCTTC. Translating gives CASSPRYGHGYTF.

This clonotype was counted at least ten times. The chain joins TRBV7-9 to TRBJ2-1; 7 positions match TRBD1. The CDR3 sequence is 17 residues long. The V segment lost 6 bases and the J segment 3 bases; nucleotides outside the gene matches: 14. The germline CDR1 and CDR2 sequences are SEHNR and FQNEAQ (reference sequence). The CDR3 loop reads CASRNRPTGKDYNEQFF. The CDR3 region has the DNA TGTGCCAGCAGGAATCGACCGACAGGGAAGGACTACAATGAGCAGTTCTTC.

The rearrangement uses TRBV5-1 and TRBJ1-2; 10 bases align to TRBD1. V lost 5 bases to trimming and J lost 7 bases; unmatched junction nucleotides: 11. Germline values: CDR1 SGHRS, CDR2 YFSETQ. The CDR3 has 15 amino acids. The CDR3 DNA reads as TGCGCCAGCAGTTTCGGCCGGGACAGGGGAGTTGGCTACACCTTC. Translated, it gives CASSFGRDRGVGYTF. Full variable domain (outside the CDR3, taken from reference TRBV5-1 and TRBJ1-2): KAGVTQTPRYLIKTRGQQVTLSCSPISGHRSVSWYQQTPGQGLQFLFEYFSETQRNKGNFPGRFSGRQFSNSRSEMNVSTLELGDSALYLCASSFGRDRGVGYTFGSGTRLTVV.

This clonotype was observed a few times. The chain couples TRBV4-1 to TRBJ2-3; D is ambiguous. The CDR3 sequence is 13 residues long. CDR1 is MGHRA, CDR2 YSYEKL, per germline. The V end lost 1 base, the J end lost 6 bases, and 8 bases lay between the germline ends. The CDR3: CASSQGERDTQYF. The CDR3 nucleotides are TGCGCCAGCAGCCAAGGGGAACGGGATACGCAGTATTTT.

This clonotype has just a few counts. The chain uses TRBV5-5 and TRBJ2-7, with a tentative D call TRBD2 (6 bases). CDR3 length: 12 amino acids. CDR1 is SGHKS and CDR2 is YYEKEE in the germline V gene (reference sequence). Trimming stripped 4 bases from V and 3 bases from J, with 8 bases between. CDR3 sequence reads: CASSASVYEQYF. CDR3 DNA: TGTGCCAGCAGCGCTAGCGTCTACGAGCAGTACTTC.

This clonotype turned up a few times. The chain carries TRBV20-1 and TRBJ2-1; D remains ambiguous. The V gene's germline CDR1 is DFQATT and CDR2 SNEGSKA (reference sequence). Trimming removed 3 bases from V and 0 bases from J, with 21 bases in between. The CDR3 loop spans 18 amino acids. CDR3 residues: CSARDATAAQNSYNEQFF. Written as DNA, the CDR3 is TGCAGTGCTAGGGACGCGACTGCTGCGCAGAACTCCTACAATGAGCAGTTCTTC.

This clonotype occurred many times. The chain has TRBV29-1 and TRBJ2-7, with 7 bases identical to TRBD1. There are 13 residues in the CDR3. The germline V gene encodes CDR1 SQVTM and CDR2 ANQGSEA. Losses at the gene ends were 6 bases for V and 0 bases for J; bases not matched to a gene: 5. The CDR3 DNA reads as TGCAGCGTCGGCGACAGGGACTCCTACGAGCAGTACTTC. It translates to CSVGDRDSYEQYF.

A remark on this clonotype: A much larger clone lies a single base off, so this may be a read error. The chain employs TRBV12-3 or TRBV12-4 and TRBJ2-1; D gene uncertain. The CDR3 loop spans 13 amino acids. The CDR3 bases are TGTGCCAGCGGTTTCGGTCACGGCGGCGAGCAGTTCTTC. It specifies CASGFGHGGEQFF.

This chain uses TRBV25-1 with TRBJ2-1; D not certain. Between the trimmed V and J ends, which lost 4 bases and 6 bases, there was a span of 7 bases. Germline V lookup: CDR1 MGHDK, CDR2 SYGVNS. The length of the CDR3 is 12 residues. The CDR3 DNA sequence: TGTGCCAGCAGTGCGGCGACCAATGAGCAGTTCTTC. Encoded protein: CASSAATNEQFF.

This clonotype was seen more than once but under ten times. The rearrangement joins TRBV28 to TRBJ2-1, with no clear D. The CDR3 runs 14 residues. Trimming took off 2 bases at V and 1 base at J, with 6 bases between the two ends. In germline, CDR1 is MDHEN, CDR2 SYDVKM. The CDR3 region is CASSLQESYNEQFF. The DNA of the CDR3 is TGTGCCAGCAGTTTACAGGAATCCTACAATGAGCAGTTCTTC.

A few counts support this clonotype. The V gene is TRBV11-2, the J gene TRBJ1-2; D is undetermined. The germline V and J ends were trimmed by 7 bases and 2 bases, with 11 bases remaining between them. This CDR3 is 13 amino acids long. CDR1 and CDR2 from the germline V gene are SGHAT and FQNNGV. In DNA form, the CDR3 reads TGTGCCAGCACCTTCGGAGTAAACTATGGCTACACCTTC. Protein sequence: CASTFGVNYGYTF.

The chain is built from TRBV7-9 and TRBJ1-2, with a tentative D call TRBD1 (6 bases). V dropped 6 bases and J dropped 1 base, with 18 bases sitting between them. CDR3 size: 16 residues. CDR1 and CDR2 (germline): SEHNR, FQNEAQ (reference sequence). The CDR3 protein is CASSSRTVAVNYGYTF. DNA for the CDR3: TGTGCCAGCAGTTCGCGGACAGTTGCGGTTAACTATGGCTACACCTTC.

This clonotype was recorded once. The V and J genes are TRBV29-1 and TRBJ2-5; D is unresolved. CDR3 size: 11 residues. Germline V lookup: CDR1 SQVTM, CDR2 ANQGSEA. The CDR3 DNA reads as TGCGGCGCCGGCAGAGTAGAGACCCAGTACTTC. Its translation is CGAGRVETQYF.